The rows below give T cell receptor beta chains drawn from one sample of a study of a mutant IDH1 vaccine in newly diagnosed glioma. No antigen has been identified for these receptors. Sequencing used immunoSEQ multiplex PCR; TCRdb keeps in-frame clones, though not all of them. Among over 65,000 clones listed, roughly 80% were seen once. The sequenced sample was PBMCs, obtained from a glioma patient whose treatment included an IDH1 peptide vaccine. The receptor set was obtained from a man between 18 and 35 years old with glioma. CDR3s leave out the opening cysteine and the closing phenylalanine or tryptophan. Each record gives: V gene, J gene, D gene, CDR3 protein. The D gene is left open where the match is weak.

TRBV4-2	TRBJ1-1	.	ASRAPGAANTEAF
TRBV18	TRBJ1-1	.	ASSPQGLESEAF
TRBV11-2	TRBJ1-6	TRBD1	ASGSPHKTGVNSPLH
TRBV7-9	TRBJ2-6	.	ASSLAWAGMGLGANVLT
TRBV7-2	TRBJ2-7	TRBD1	ASRAYQGAREQY
TRBV6-5	TRBJ1-6	.	ASMRAMVSNSPLH
TRBV7-9	TRBJ2-1	TRBD2	ASSSPGLAGRSSYNEQF
TRBV27	TRBJ2-3	.	ASSPLNGRGTDTQY
TRBV10-3	TRBJ1-2	.	AISVGGGYT
TRBV19	TRBJ2-1	TRBD2	ASRGLAGGPGEQF
TRBV27	TRBJ1-1	TRBD1	ASSPTGTGNEAF
TRBV28	TRBJ2-7	TRBD2	AGSLDLSGRPGRSSYEQY
TRBV5-1	TRBJ1-2	.	ASHVGDTSNYGYT
TRBV18	TRBJ1-1	.	ASSPSGGLTEAF
TRBV10-3	TRBJ1-1	.	AIRADPRTTEAF
TRBV5-8	TRBJ2-7	TRBD2	ASSSPGRGAYEQY
TRBV10-3	TRBJ1-3	.	AISDREYSGNTIY
TRBV7-8	TRBJ2-1	TRBD2	ASSDTSGRLNEQF
TRBV19	TRBJ1-5	.	ASSIQGHQPQH
TRBV11-3	TRBJ2-1	.	ASSLDVGGPNEQF
TRBV10-3	TRBJ1-2	.	AISPGGYGYT
TRBV30	TRBJ1-4	.	AWRAGGSVAWEKLF
TRBV15	TRBJ2-5	TRBD1	ATNGQGAGETQY
TRBV19	TRBJ2-7	TRBD1	ASSSRPGQQAYEQY
TRBV9	TRBJ2-3	TRBD1	ASSGGGQADTQY
TRBV7-2	TRBJ2-7	TRBD1	ASSLGTGFASSYEQY
TRBV7-9	TRBJ2-1	TRBD2	ASSPGLAGNNEQF
TRBV7-2	TRBJ1-2	.	ASSSWTVIT
TRBV4-3	TRBJ2-2	.	ASSQDRSGELF